The 21 T cell receptor beta chains below all came from one sample that was sequenced in a study of T cell changes during pregnancy in multiple sclerosis. Method: immunoSEQ multiplex PCR; TCRdb's copy keeps in-frame clones and lacks some. The repertoire has approximately 110,000 clones, approximately 90% of them found once; the top ten carry more than 1.5%. The sequenced sample was peripheral blood, obtained in the third trimester of pregnancy. The receptors come from a female donor with multiple sclerosis, enrolled in a pregnancy study.

The chain recombines TRBV18 with TRBJ1-1; D is possibly TRBD1 (5 bases). CDR1 KGHSH and CDR2 LQKENI come from the germline V gene. The CDR3 sequence is 16 residues long. V was shortened by 3 bases and J by 0 bases, with 14 bases between the two germline ends. DNA for the CDR3: TGTGCCAGCTCACCCCACGGGGGAACCATGAACACTGAAGCTTTCTTT. Amino acids: CASSPHGGTMNTEAFF.

V and J are TRBV11-2 and TRBJ2-1; D not certain. Germline loops: CDR1 SGHAT, CDR2 FQNNGV. This CDR3 is built from 16 residues. V was trimmed by 5 bases and J by 0 bases, leaving 14 bases between them. CDR3 sequence (DNA): TGTGCCAGCAGCCTACTGACTGGCTCCTCCTACAATGAGCAGTTCTTC. Translation gives CASSLLTGSSYNEQFF.

The rearrangement links TRBV7-2 to TRBJ1-2; D unclear. The CDR3 covers 12 residues. Germline loops: CDR1 SGHTA, CDR2 FQGNSA. V lost 2 bases, J lost 8 bases, and 9 bases lay in between. CDR3 sequence reads: CASSLRRSGYTF. Here the CDR3 DNA reads TGTGCCAGCAGCTTAAGGAGGAGCGGCTACACCTTC.

This clone turned up a few times. The chain has TRBV5-6 and TRBJ2-2; 8 bases align to TRBD1. This CDR3 has 16 amino acids. J lost 1 base, V lost 3 bases, and 5 bases had no gene match. The germline V gene encodes CDR1 SGHDT and CDR2 YYEEEE. The CDR3 coding sequence is TGTGCCAGCAGCTGGACCGGACAGGGGAACACCGGGGAGCTGTTTTTT. This encodes CASSWTGQGNTGELFF. Filled out from reference TRBV5-6 and TRBJ2-2, the complete variable domain reads DAGVTQSPTHLIKTRGQQVTLRCSPKSGHDTVSWYQQALGQGPQFIFQYYEEEERQRGNFPDRFSGHQFPNYSSELNVNALLLGDSALYLCASSWTGQGNTGELFFGEGSRLTVL.

V is TRBV7-8 and J is TRBJ1-1; D gene unclear. V lost 2 bases to trimming and J lost 2 bases, with 18 bases between them. CDR1 is SGHVS and CDR2 is FQNEAQ in the germline V gene. The CDR3 extends over 17 amino acids. CDR3 bases: TGTGCCAGCAGCTTAAACAGAGGGCCAGCTGTTAACACTGAAGCTTTCTTT. As protein: CASSLNRGPAVNTEAFF.

V and J are TRBV6-1 and TRBJ2-7, with 9 bases lining up with TRBD2. The CDR3 covers 16 residues. CDR1 is MNHNS, CDR2 SASEGT, per germline. V was clipped by 4 bases and J by 3 bases; unmatched bases: 10. CDR3 in amino acids: CASSAAGGPLFYEQYF. The CDR3 DNA reads as TGTGCCAGCAGTGCCGCGGGAGGGCCCCTCTTCTACGAGCAGTACTTC.

V gene TRBV19 combines with J gene TRBJ1-4; 7 bases map to TRBD1. V trimming: 4 bases; J trimming: 8 bases; junction bases outside the gene matches: 4. This CDR3 contains 13 residues. Per the germline V gene, CDR1 is LNHDA and CDR2 is SQIVND (reference sequence). Written as DNA, the CDR3 is TGTGCCAGTAGTAGGGACAGCGTCGAAAAACTGTTTTTT. Translated, it gives CASSRDSVEKLFF.

The chain has TRBV2 and TRBJ2-3, with TRBD2 matching over 9 bases. V lost 5 bases to trimming and J lost 2 bases; unmatched junction nucleotides: 14. From germline, CDR1 is SNHLY and CDR2 FYNNEI. The CDR3 extends over 18 amino acids. CDR3 protein: CASSSKTLTSGFTDTQYF. The CDR3 nucleotides read TGTGCCAGCAGTTCAAAAACCCTGACTAGCGGATTCACAGATACGCAGTATTTT.

The rearrangement joins TRBV5-1 to TRBJ1-4, with 7 bases identical to TRBD1. The germline V gene encodes CDR1 SGHRS and CDR2 YFSETQ. This CDR3 has 18 amino acids. The ends lost 3 bases at V and 0 bases at J; junction bases unmatched: 11. CDR3 nucleotides: TGCGCCAGCAGCTCCACACAGGGGATATCGGCAACTAATGAAAAACTGTTTTTT. Its protein product is CASSSTQGISATNEKLFF.

This sequence joins TRBV5-1 and TRBJ1-3; D perhaps matches TRBD1 (6 bases). Looked up from germline, CDR1 is SGHRS and CDR2 is YFSETQ. The CDR3 runs to 17 residues. V dropped 5 bases and J dropped 3 bases, with 21 bases sitting between them. The CDR3 DNA sequence: TGCGCCAGCAGTCTGTCGGGCGGGGGCCCAGATGGAAACACCATATATTTT. As protein: CASSLSGGGPDGNTIYF.

The chain links TRBV18 to TRBJ2-5, with 9 bases lining up with TRBD1. CDR1 and CDR2 (germline): KGHSH, LQKENI. There are 14 residues in the CDR3. V dropped 5 bases and J dropped 5; count of bases not matched to a gene: 6. This CDR3 reads CASSTGTGHETQYF. DNA of the CDR3: TGTGCCAGCTCAACCGGGACAGGGCACGAGACCCAGTACTTC. The entire variable domain, with the rest obtained from reference TRBV18 and TRBJ2-5, is as follows: NAGVMQNPRHLVRRRGQEARLRCSPMKGHSHVYWYRQLPEEGLKFMVYLQKENIIDESGMPKERFSAEFPKEGPSILRIQQVVRGDSAAYFCASSTGTGHETQYFGPGTRLLVL.

This chain connects TRBV18 to TRBJ1-1; D possibly corresponds to TRBD1 (6 bases). The CDR3 runs to 17 residues. Germline V gene sequence: CDR1 KGHSH, CDR2 LQKENI. Trimming left V 3 bases short and J 3 bases short, with 20 bases between. For the CDR3, the DNA is TGTGCCAGCTCACCCCCTCGGGAGGGGGTATTCGACACTGAAGCTTTCTTT. Protein sequence: CASSPPREGVFDTEAFF.

The chain carries TRBV7-9 and TRBJ2-7; possibly TRBD2 for D (5 bases). From germline, CDR1 is SEHNR and CDR2 FQNEAQ (reference sequence). The CDR3 contains 15 residues. The V and J ends lost 2 bases and 6 bases respectively, with 17 bases between them. CDR3 DNA sequence: TGTGCCAGCAGCTTATTACGCGAGCGGTTGAGCGAGCAGTACTTC. This sequence encodes CASSLLRERLSEQYF.

Comments on this clone: Mismatch with germline at one junction end may stem from a read error. This chain links TRBV15 with TRBJ2-7; TRBD1 aligns across 7 bases. Germline V gives CDR1 LNHNV, CDR2 YYDKDF (reference sequence). The CDR3 covers 17 residues. The DNA for the CDR3 is TGTGCCACCAGCGGAGAGGCAGGGGGATCCCCCTCCTACGAGCAGTACTTC. Translation: CATSGEAGGSPSYEQYF.

The J gene is TRBJ2-7, the V gene TRBV6-6; 7 bases match TRBD2. Germline V gives CDR1 MNHNY, CDR2 SVGAGI (reference sequence). The CDR3 runs to 14 residues. V lost 5 bases and J lost 0; bases outside the gene matches: 4. The CDR3 loop reads CASSGRDGSYEQYF. The DNA for the CDR3 is TGTGCCAGCAGTGGGAGGGACGGCTCCTACGAGCAGTACTTC.

This chain connects TRBV27 to TRBJ1-4; 10 bases fit TRBD1. This CDR3 is built from 15 residues. V shed 3 bases and J 7 bases; nucleotides not matched to a gene: 5. The germline gives CDR1 MNHEY, CDR2 SMNVEV (reference sequence). The CDR3 reads CASSFRTGGFEKLFF. The CDR3, as DNA: TGTGCCAGCAGTTTCAGGACAGGGGGATTTGAAAAACTGTTTTTT.

The V and J genes are TRBV11-3 and TRBJ2-3, with 9 bases matching TRBD2. This CDR3 is built from 16 residues. The trim removed 4 bases at V and 2 bases at J, leaving 7 bases unmatched. Germline V gene data show CDR1 as SGHNT and CDR2 as YENEEA. CDR3 residues: CASSWGASGDTDTQYF. The CDR3 region has the DNA TGTGCCAGCAGCTGGGGGGCTAGCGGGGACACAGATACGCAGTATTTT.

The rearrangement links TRBV2 to TRBJ2-5; a weak D match, TRBD1 (6 bases). Trimming took off 6 bases at V and 5 bases at J, with 22 bases between the two ends. Germline assignment: CDR1 SNHLY and CDR2 FYNNEI. This CDR3 is built from 16 residues. The CDR3 DNA reads TGTGCCAGCAGCCCCCCCCCGGGACAAGAATGGGAGACCCAGTACTTC. Its protein product is CASSPPPGQEWETQYF.

Only a few counts were recorded for this clone. The chain recombines TRBV7-3 with TRBJ1-2, with 7 bases lining up with TRBD1. The CDR3 loop spans 13 amino acids. The V segment lost 5 bases and the J segment 4 bases; nucleotides outside the gene matches: 4. CDR1 SGHTA and CDR2 FQGTGA come from the germline V gene. DNA for the CDR3: TGTGCCAGCAGCCTGCGGGACAGCTATGGCTACACCTTC. As protein: CASSLRDSYGYTF.

This chain links TRBV2 with TRBJ2-5, with 7 bases that match TRBD2. V trimming: 6 bases; J trimming: 3 bases; junction bases outside the gene matches: 4. This CDR3 is 13 amino acids long. Germline V lookup: CDR1 SNHLY, CDR2 FYNNEI. The CDR3 DNA reads TGTGCCAGCAGGACCGGGACTAAAGAGACCCAGTACTTC. Amino acids: CASRTGTKETQYF. The variable domain in full, completed from reference TRBV2 and TRBJ2-5, reads EPEVTQTPSHQVTQMGQEVILRCVPISNHLYFYWYRQILGQKVEFLVSFYNNEISEKSEIFDDQFSVERPDGSNFTLKIRSTKLEDSAMYFCASRTGTKETQYFGPGTRLLVL.

The chain couples TRBV6-5 to TRBJ1-6; D gene unclear. This CDR3 contains 15 residues. Deletions cut 7 bases from V and 6 bases from J, with 16 bases between. Per germline, CDR1 MNHEY and CDR2 SVGAGI. The chain's CDR3 is CASMLNPRGNSPLHF. CDR3 DNA: TGTGCCAGCATGCTGAATCCCCGGGGTAATTCACCCCTCCACTTT.